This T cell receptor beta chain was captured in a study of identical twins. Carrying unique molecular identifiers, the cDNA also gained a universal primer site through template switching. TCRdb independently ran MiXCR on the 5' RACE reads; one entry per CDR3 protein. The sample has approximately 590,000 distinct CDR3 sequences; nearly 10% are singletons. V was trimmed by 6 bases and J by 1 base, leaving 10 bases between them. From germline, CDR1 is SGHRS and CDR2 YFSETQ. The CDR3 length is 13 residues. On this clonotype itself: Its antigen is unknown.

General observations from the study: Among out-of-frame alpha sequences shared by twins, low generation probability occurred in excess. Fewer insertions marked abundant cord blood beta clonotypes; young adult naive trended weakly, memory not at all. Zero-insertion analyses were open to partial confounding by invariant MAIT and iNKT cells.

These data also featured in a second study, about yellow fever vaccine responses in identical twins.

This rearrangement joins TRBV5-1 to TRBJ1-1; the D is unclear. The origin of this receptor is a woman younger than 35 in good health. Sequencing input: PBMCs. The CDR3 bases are TGCGCCAGCAACCGTGGCGAGAACACTGAAGCTTTCTTT. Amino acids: CASNRGENTEAFF.